The rows below give T cell receptor beta chains drawn from one sample of a study of blood T cell repertoires in COVID-19. Sequenced by immunoSEQ multiplex PCR; TCRdb stores in-frame clones only, minus some. The sample has some 15,000 clones; approximately 80% are singletons. Sequenced: peripheral blood. Receptors originate from a human donor in a cohort sampled during active COVID-19. The CDR3 runs from the conserved cysteine through the conserved F or W. Fields, in order: J gene, clone size, V gene, CDR3 protein. Size tells how often a clone was seen (once, few, many) or the class of an expanded clone, and some rows leave it out.

j_call: TRBJ2-3
clone_size: few
v_call: TRBV4-1
cdr3_aa: CASSQTPGQGTDTQYF

j_call: TRBJ2-7
clone_size: .
v_call: TRBV18
cdr3_aa: CASSLIQRGGIEYEQYF

j_call: TRBJ1-2
clone_size: .
v_call: TRBV28
cdr3_aa: CAIDGPPQNYGYTF

j_call: TRBJ2-4
clone_size: .
v_call: TRBV3-1/TRBV3-2
cdr3_aa: CASSHGTRENIQYF

j_call: TRBJ2-7
clone_size: few
v_call: TRBV27
cdr3_aa: CASTRTGQTSYEQYF

j_call: TRBJ2-7
clone_size: .
v_call: TRBV3-1/TRBV3-2
cdr3_aa: CASSTRTGLAGGLRYEQYF

j_call: TRBJ2-1
clone_size: .
v_call: TRBV6-2/TRBV6-3
cdr3_aa: CASSYSMKGEFF

j_call: TRBJ2-1
clone_size: .
v_call: TRBV29-1
cdr3_aa: CSGGQGLYNEQFF

j_call: TRBJ2-7
clone_size: .
v_call: TRBV5-5
cdr3_aa: CASSLTSGSLYEQYF

j_call: TRBJ2-3
clone_size: .
v_call: TRBV3-1/TRBV3-2
cdr3_aa: CASSQASTSGSSDTQYF

j_call: TRBJ1-3
clone_size: .
v_call: TRBV18
cdr3_aa: CASSPQSGWSSGNTIYF

j_call: TRBJ1-2
clone_size: .
v_call: TRBV9
cdr3_aa: CASSVDRDGGGYTF

j_call: TRBJ1-5
clone_size: .
v_call: TRBV6-6
cdr3_aa: CASSSTVNQPQHF

j_call: TRBJ2-3
clone_size: .
v_call: TRBV27
cdr3_aa: CASSLDEREGDTQYF

j_call: TRBJ2-4
clone_size: .
v_call: TRBV28
cdr3_aa: CASANRDTYKNIQYF

j_call: TRBJ1-5
clone_size: few
v_call: TRBV28
cdr3_aa: CASSYWGQTNQPQHF

j_call: TRBJ1-1
clone_size: .
v_call: TRBV28
cdr3_aa: CASSHKQGRRNTEAFF

j_call: TRBJ2-3
clone_size: .
v_call: TRBV7-8
cdr3_aa: CASSSRHAGAVAYDTQYF

j_call: TRBJ1-1
clone_size: .
v_call: TRBV3-1/TRBV3-2
cdr3_aa: CASSQDPPGGLRAEAFF

j_call: TRBJ2-1
clone_size: .
v_call: TRBV29-1
cdr3_aa: CSAGQGIDNEQFF

j_call: TRBJ2-7
clone_size: .
v_call: TRBV28
cdr3_aa: CASSVPGLWEQYF

j_call: TRBJ1-2
clone_size: few
v_call: TRBV29-1
cdr3_aa: CSVEDRQDYGYTF

j_call: TRBJ1-3
clone_size: .
v_call: TRBV13
cdr3_aa: CASSLRGLGSGNTIYF

j_call: TRBJ1-1
clone_size: .
v_call: TRBV14
cdr3_aa: CASSRDMNTEAFF

j_call: TRBJ2-2
clone_size: few
v_call: TRBV5-4
cdr3_aa: CASSLGGRLNTGELFF

j_call: TRBJ2-1
clone_size: .
v_call: TRBV6-4
cdr3_aa: CASSHRATGSYNEQFF

j_call: TRBJ2-3
clone_size: .
v_call: TRBV27
cdr3_aa: CASSLGRGDTQYF

j_call: TRBJ2-2
clone_size: .
v_call: TRBV6-6
cdr3_aa: CASTRPGQGGTGELFF

j_call: TRBJ2-2
clone_size: .
v_call: TRBV3-1/TRBV3-2
cdr3_aa: CASSHFTGELFF

j_call: TRBJ2-3
clone_size: .
v_call: TRBV15
cdr3_aa: CATGTGGHTDTQYF

j_call: TRBJ2-7
clone_size: .
v_call: TRBV29-1
cdr3_aa: CSARGASGGGEQYF

j_call: TRBJ2-7
clone_size: .
v_call: TRBV7-2
cdr3_aa: CASSFTRAYEQYF

j_call: TRBJ2-3
clone_size: .
v_call: TRBV25-1
cdr3_aa: CATGTAWPTDTQYF

j_call: TRBJ2-7
clone_size: .
v_call: TRBV30
cdr3_aa: CAWSAQRGSYEQYF

j_call: TRBJ2-2
clone_size: .
v_call: TRBV10-3
cdr3_aa: CAIRKRGTLNTGELFF

j_call: TRBJ2-5
clone_size: .
v_call: TRBV12-5
cdr3_aa: CASGTGGQETQYF

j_call: TRBJ2-2
clone_size: .
v_call: TRBV29-1
cdr3_aa: CSGGGHNTGELFF

j_call: TRBJ1-4
clone_size: few
v_call: TRBV7-8
cdr3_aa: CASSYDGDNEKLFF

j_call: TRBJ1-5
clone_size: .
v_call: TRBV6-5
cdr3_aa: CASRGTGNQPQHF

j_call: TRBJ2-7
clone_size: .
v_call: TRBV7-9
cdr3_aa: CASSSDRTLYEQYF

j_call: TRBJ2-7
clone_size: .
v_call: TRBV6-5
cdr3_aa: CASSLTGGWAEQYF

j_call: TRBJ1-2
clone_size: .
v_call: TRBV9
cdr3_aa: CASSVVDQGARGYTF

j_call: TRBJ1-5
clone_size: .
v_call: TRBV28
cdr3_aa: CASTVGGQPQHF

j_call: TRBJ2-3
clone_size: .
v_call: TRBV9
cdr3_aa: CASSNPTSGGTDTQYF

j_call: TRBJ1-2
clone_size: few
v_call: TRBV24-1
cdr3_aa: CATSDGGRGNYGYTF

j_call: TRBJ2-2
clone_size: .
v_call: TRBV3-1/TRBV3-2
cdr3_aa: CASSWGLAGGPTGELFF

j_call: TRBJ1-5
clone_size: .
v_call: TRBV28
cdr3_aa: CASSLAGDSQPQHF

j_call: TRBJ1-1
clone_size: few
v_call: TRBV20-1
cdr3_aa: CSASTGHFGSEAFF

j_call: TRBJ2-7
clone_size: .
v_call: TRBV2
cdr3_aa: CASSEQTLKQYF

j_call: TRBJ2-6
clone_size: .
v_call: TRBV20-1
cdr3_aa: CSASHGGANVLTF

j_call: TRBJ2-7
clone_size: once
v_call: TRBV5-6
cdr3_aa: CASFETGLPPYEQYF

j_call: TRBJ2-7
clone_size: once
v_call: TRBV5-6
cdr3_aa: CASSFGPTREQYF

j_call: TRBJ2-1
clone_size: .
v_call: TRBV20-1
cdr3_aa: CTPMLGREQFF

j_call: TRBJ1-2
clone_size: .
v_call: TRBV29-1
cdr3_aa: CSVVGQGYYGYTF

j_call: TRBJ1-2
clone_size: .
v_call: TRBV5-1
cdr3_aa: CASSLGTGEPNYGYTF